These T cell receptor beta chains were read from a single sample in a study of CD8+ T cells in alopecia areata. TCRdb keeps only in-frame clones here, not all; method: immunoSEQ multiplex PCR. The sample records 110,000 to 150,000 clones, roughly 58% being singletons. Sequenced: CD8+ T cells sorted from blood. Receptors were obtained from a human donor in good health. CDR3s include the opening cysteine and the closing phenylalanine or tryptophan. Each record gives: J gene, V gene, D gene, clone size, CDR3 protein, CDR3 DNA. The D gene is left open where the match is weak. Rows may omit the clone size; those that give it use once, few, many or a size class.

TRBJ1-1 | TRBV27 | . | . | CASSFSGNTEAFF | TGTGCCAGCAGTTTTTCCGGGAACACTGAAGCTTTCTTT
TRBJ2-5 | TRBV4-2 | TRBD1 | . | CATRRGQGALQTQYF | TGTGCCACCCGCCGAGGACAGGGGGCTTTACAGACCCAGTACTTC
TRBJ2-1 | TRBV7-9 | TRBD1 | . | CASSPQGQGYDEQFF | TGTGCCAGCAGCCCCCAAGGACAGGGGTATGATGAGCAGTTCTTC
TRBJ2-1 | TRBV29-1 | TRBD1 | . | CSVPGTGSSEQFF | TGCAGCGTCCCCGGGACAGGGTCCAGTGAGCAGTTCTTC
TRBJ2-7 | TRBV7-2 | . | . | CASSPTTSYEQYF | TGTGCCAGCAGCCCGACCACCTCCTACGAGCAGTACTTC
TRBJ1-1 | TRBV11-3 | . | few | CASSLRVLLRDTEAFF | TGTGCCAGCAGCTTGAGGGTCCTCTTGAGGGACACTGAAGCTTTCTTT
TRBJ2-1 | TRBV7-6 | . | . | CASSWGQNNEQFF | TGTGCCAGCAGCTGGGGGCAGAATAATGAGCAGTTCTTC
TRBJ2-7 | TRBV29-1 | TRBD1 | . | CSASGTGPYEQYF | TGCAGCGCCTCCGGGACAGGACCCTACGAGCAGTACTTC
TRBJ1-1 | TRBV6-6 | . | . | CASSLTTEAFF | TGTGCCAGCAGTTTGACCACTGAAGCTTTCTTT
TRBJ1-1 | TRBV20-1 | . | . | CSVRGAFF | TGCAGTGTCCGGGGGGCTTTCTTT
TRBJ2-7 | TRBV29-1 | TRBD1 | . | CSVEEGQGHYEQYF | TGCAGCGTTGAAGAGGGACAGGGTCACTACGAGCAGTACTTC
TRBJ2-7 | TRBV29-1 | . | . | CSPALSYEQYF | TGCAGCCCTGCCTTGTCCTACGAGCAGTACTTC
TRBJ2-5 | TRBV2 | TRBD2 | . | CASSETAGAAQETQYF | TGTGCCAGCAGTGAAACGGCGGGAGCCGCCCAAGAGACCCAGTACTTC
TRBJ2-3 | TRBV6-5 | . | . | CASSYWPGGHTDTQYF | TGTGCCAGCAGTTACTGGCCCGGGGGGCACACAGATACGCAGTATTTT
TRBJ1-1 | TRBV6-5 | . | . | CASSYTRTGTEAFF | TGTGCCAGCAGTTACACCCGGACGGGCACTGAAGCTTTCTTT
TRBJ1-1 | TRBV7-9 | . | few | CASSSGLHTEAFF | TGTGCCAGCAGCTCCGGGTTGCACACTGAAGCTTTCTTT
TRBJ1-5 | TRBV27 | . | . | CASLPGGHSNQPQHF | TGTGCCAGCCTCCCTGGAGGGCATAGCAATCAGCCCCAGCATTTT
TRBJ2-7 | TRBV29-1 | . | . | CSVKGGLGAYEQYF | TGCAGCGTTAAGGGTGGCCTTGGAGCCTACGAGCAGTACTTC
TRBJ2-1 | TRBV5-1 | TRBD1 | few | CASSHDRGLGYNEQFF | TGCGCCAGCAGCCACGACAGGGGGCTAGGGTACAATGAGCAGTTCTTC
TRBJ2-3 | TRBV4-1 | . | . | CASRDITDTQYF | TGCGCCAGCAGAGATATCACAGATACGCAGTATTTT
TRBJ2-5 | TRBV7-8 | . | . | CASTGGQETQYF | TGTGCCAGCACTGGGGGCCAAGAGACCCAGTACTTC
TRBJ2-2 | TRBV29-1 | . | . | CSVMRPGQGSGELFF | TGCAGCGTTATGCGACCCGGCCAAGGTTCCGGGGAGCTGTTTTTT
TRBJ2-5 | TRBV28 | . | few | CASSSLWGQETQYF | TGTGCCAGCAGTTCCCTCTGGGGGCAAGAGACCCAGTACTTC
TRBJ2-7 | TRBV10-3 | . | few | CAISESPGPYEQYF | TGTGCCATCAGTGAGTCGCCGGGCCCCTACGAGCAGTACTTC
TRBJ2-5 | TRBV14 | . | . | CASSGSLETQYF | TGTGCCAGCAGCGGCAGCTTGGAGACCCAGTACTTC
TRBJ1-1 | TRBV9 | . | . | CASSVSPHGKVGANTEAFF | TGTGCCAGCAGCGTATCTCCGCATGGGAAGGTCGGGGCGAACACTGAAGCTTTCTTT
TRBJ1-2 | TRBV5-1 | . | . | CASSYGYGYTF | TGCGCCAGCAGCTATGGGTATGGCTACACCTTC
TRBJ2-1 | TRBV29-1 | . | few | CSLPERNEQFF | TGCAGCCTGCCCGAACGAAATGAGCAGTTCTTC
TRBJ2-1 | TRBV29-1 | . | . | CSVVGGEQFF | TGCAGCGTTGTTGGGGGTGAGCAGTTCTTC
TRBJ1-2 | TRBV5-1 | . | . | CASSYGRYGYTF | TGCGCCAGCAGCTATGGCCGCTATGGCTACACCTTC
TRBJ1-5 | TRBV5-1 | . | . | CASSLTGNQPQHF | TGCGCCAGCAGCTTGACAGGGAATCAGCCCCAGCATTTT
TRBJ2-1 | TRBV25-1 | . | . | CASSEWDEQFF | TGTGCCAGCAGTGAATGGGATGAGCAGTTCTTC
TRBJ2-3 | TRBV11-2 | . | . | CASSLVGWGAGTDTQYF | TGTGCCAGCAGCTTAGTAGGTTGGGGGGCTGGGACAGATACGCAGTATTTT
TRBJ2-1 | TRBV28 | . | many | CASSLSGSYNEQFF | TGTGCCAGCAGTTTATCCGGGAGCTACAATGAGCAGTTCTTC
TRBJ2-5 | TRBV7-8 | . | . | CASSLALLGETQYF | TGTGCCAGCAGCTTAGCGCTTTTAGGGGAGACCCAGTACTTC
TRBJ2-7 | TRBV10-2 | . | few | CASSELDYSLFYEQYF | TGCGCCAGCAGTGAGTTAGACTACTCACTATTCTACGAGCAGTACTTC
TRBJ1-2 | TRBV9 | . | . | CASSATNKQGFPNYGYTF | TGTGCCAGCAGCGCAACAAATAAACAGGGATTCCCTAACTATGGCTACACCTTC
TRBJ2-2 | TRBV9 | TRBD2 | . | CASSFQTSGDGGELFF | TGTGCCAGCAGCTTCCAGACTAGCGGAGACGGCGGGGAGCTGTTTTTT
TRBJ2-4 | TRBV28 | . | . | CASSFLGDSAKNIQYF | TGTGCCAGCAGTTTCCTAGGTGATTCGGCCAAAAACATTCAGTACTTC
TRBJ2-7 | TRBV19 | . | . | CATRDWNYEQYF | TGTGCCACCCGGGACTGGAATTACGAGCAGTACTTC
TRBJ2-7 | TRBV7-8 | . | many | CASSLHALLAYRSSYEQYF | TGTGCCAGCAGCTTGCATGCACTCCTAGCGTACAGGAGCTCCTACGAGCAGTACTTC
TRBJ2-5 | TRBV2 | . | few | CASLRAGETQYF | TGTGCCAGCTTGCGAGCAGGAGAGACCCAGTACTTC
TRBJ2-7 | TRBV20-1 | . | . | CSARDHYEQYF | TGCAGTGCTAGAGATCACTACGAGCAGTACTTC
TRBJ1-2 | TRBV5-4 | . | . | CASSSSGGYTF | TGTGCCAGCAGCTCCTCCGGGGGCTACACCTTC
TRBJ2-2 | TRBV19 | . | . | CASKAAVGATGELFF | TGTGCCAGTAAGGCGGCAGTCGGGGCAACCGGGGAGCTGTTTTTT
TRBJ2-2 | TRBV4-1 | . | . | CASSLRGRETSRNTGELFF | TGCGCCAGCAGCCTAAGAGGACGGGAGACGAGCCGTAACACCGGGGAGCTGTTTTTT
TRBJ2-3 | TRBV29-1 | TRBD2 | once | CSAPGGADTQYF | TGCAGCGCCCCCGGGGGGGCAGATACGCAGTATTTT
TRBJ2-3 | TRBV7-9 | . | . | CASSLSADTQYF | TGTGCCAGCAGCTTATCGGCAGATACGCAGTATTTT
TRBJ2-7 | TRBV6-1 | TRBD1 | once | CASSGGTGDYEQYF | TGTGCCAGCAGTGGAGGGACAGGGGACTACGAGCAGTACTTC
TRBJ2-3 | TRBV9 | . | . | CASSVTRERDTQYF | TGTGCCAGCAGCGTTACTCGGGAGAGAGATACGCAGTATTTT
TRBJ1-1 | TRBV28 | . | few | CASSFPTEAFF | TGTGCCAGCAGTTTCCCCACTGAAGCTTTCTTT
TRBJ1-1 | TRBV29-1 | . | . | CSVIGRNTEAFF | TGCAGCGTTATCGGGAGGAACACTGAAGCTTTCTTT
TRBJ1-1 | TRBV4-1 | TRBD1 | . | CASSQGTGAEAFF | TGCGCCAGCAGCCAAGGGACAGGGGCTGAAGCTTTCTTT
TRBJ2-2 | TRBV7-9 | . | few | CASSFRADRHTGELFF | TGTGCCAGCAGCTTCAGAGCCGATCGGCACACCGGGGAGCTGTTTTTT
TRBJ2-7 | TRBV6-6 | TRBD2 | . | CASTPSGSQDEQYF | TGTGCCAGCACTCCGAGCGGGAGTCAGGACGAGCAGTACTTC
TRBJ1-2 | TRBV9 | TRBD1 | . | CASRTGVYGYTF | TGTGCCAGCAGGACAGGGGTCTATGGCTACACCTTC
TRBJ1-2 | TRBV29-1 | . | . | CSVDGTPAAPGYTF | TGCAGCGTTGACGGGACCCCGGCGGCTCCTGGCTACACCTTC
TRBJ1-5 | TRBV2 | . | . | CASKLTGGQPQHF | TGTGCCAGCAAGTTGACAGGAGGCCAGCCCCAGCATTTT